The 20 T cell receptor beta chains reported below all come from one sample, sequenced in a study of T cell repertoires in cytomegalovirus infection. TCRdb re-analysed the reads in MiXCR, keeping a single row per CDR3 protein. The sample carries roughly 760,000 distinct CDR3 sequences, less than 40% recorded once. Sequencing input: PBMCs. The receptors shown here come from a human donor in good health (CMV status not recorded). Some clones in this sample may be carry-over from other donors' samples.

V gene TRBV7-9 combines with J gene TRBJ2-3, with D possibly matching TRBD1 (6 bases). From germline, CDR1 is SEHNR and CDR2 FQNEAQ (reference sequence). Trimming stripped 5 bases from V and 5 bases from J, with 8 bases between. This CDR3 comprises 12 residues. DNA of the CDR3: TGTGCCAGCAGCCGGGACATAGATACGCAGTATTTT. Translation gives CASSRDIDTQYF.

This clonotype was found many times. The chain employs TRBV19 and TRBJ2-3, with D uncertain. The CDR3 contains 16 residues. CDR1 is LNHDA, CDR2 SQIVND, per germline (reference sequence). V lost 9 bases to trimming and J lost 0 bases, with 19 bases between them. CDR3: CASTPGRKSSTDTQYF. Written as DNA, the CDR3 is TGTGCCAGCACCCCTGGACGGAAATCTAGCACAGATACGCAGTATTTT.

This clonotype was observed a few times. J is TRBJ2-5 and V is TRBV7-9; D not certain. The CDR3 totals 15 residues. Germline V gene data show CDR1 as SEHNR and CDR2 as FQNEAQ (reference sequence). V was cut by 5 bases and J by 5 bases, with 18 bases left in between. The CDR3 region is CASSAPHHASETQYF. CDR3 nucleotides: TGTGCCAGCAGCGCCCCACATCATGCTTCGGAGACCCAGTACTTC.

The CDR3 loop is CASSLPGTGGGEQFF. The CDR3 bases are TGTGCCAGCAGTTTACCTGGGACAGGGGGCGGTGAGCAGTTCTTC. The genes are TRBV28 and TRBJ2-1, with 12 bases fitting TRBD1. This CDR3 has 15 amino acids. Losses at the gene ends were 2 bases for V and 9 bases for J; bases not matched to a gene: 5. Germline loops: CDR1 MDHEN, CDR2 SYDVKM.

This chain links TRBV6-2 or TRBV6-3 with TRBJ2-7, with D maybe TRBD1 (5 bases). The CDR3 spans 15 residues. Germline V gives CDR1 MNHEY, CDR2 SVGEGT. Deletions cut 6 bases from V and 0 bases from J, with 15 bases between. CDR3 nucleotides: TGTGCCAGCAGACTGACAGAGGCCAACTCCTACGAGCAGTACTTC. Protein sequence: CASRLTEANSYEQYF.

The chain combines TRBV12-3 or TRBV12-4 with TRBJ1-1, with TRBD1 as a possible D gene (5 bases). V lost 2 bases to trimming and J lost 4 bases, with 11 bases between them. The CDR3 runs 14 residues. The DNA for the CDR3 is TGTGCCAGCAGTTTAACCCAGGGAAGCACTGAAGCTTTCTTT. This gives the protein CASSLTQGSTEAFF.

In this sample, this clonotype turned up a few times. This chain links TRBV10-3 with TRBJ1-1, with 10 bases identical to TRBD1. Trimming removed 2 bases from V and 1 base from J; junction bases left unmatched: 13. The CDR3 extends over 19 amino acids. Looked up from germline, CDR1 is ENHRY and CDR2 is SYGVKD. The CDR3 sequence: CAISEGRGTGVVGNTEAFF. CDR3 DNA sequence: TGTGCCATCAGTGAGGGTAGAGGGACAGGGGTTGTCGGGAACACTGAAGCTTTCTTT.

The rearrangement uses TRBV19 and TRBJ2-1, with TRBD2 as a possible D gene (5 bases). The V gene lost 2 bases and the J gene lost 2 bases, with 10 bases spanning the gap. The CDR3 has 15 amino acids. Germline V CDR1 and CDR2: LNHDA, SQIVND (reference sequence). DNA for the CDR3: TGTGCCAGTAGTATACCCCCTAGCACCTACAATGAGCAGTTCTTC. Translated: CASSIPPSTYNEQFF. The full variable domain, with the rest looked up from reference TRBV19 and TRBJ2-1, is DGGITQSPKYLFRKEGQNVTLSCEQNLNHDAMYWYRQDPGQGLRLIYYSQIVNDFQKGDIAEGYSVSREKKESFPLTVTSAQKNPTAFYLCASSIPPSTYNEQFFGPGTRLTVL.

This clonotype has a handful of counts. The J gene is TRBJ2-7, the V gene TRBV5-5, with unresolved D. The germline V gene has CDR1 SGHKS and CDR2 YYEKEE (reference sequence). Trimming shortened V by 4 bases and J by 5 bases, and 10 bases separated the two germline ends. The length of the CDR3 is 12 residues. For the CDR3, the DNA is TGTGCCAGCAGCCCTCTTAGGGACGAGCAGTACTTC. This translates into CASSPLRDEQYF.

The chain uses TRBV11-2 and TRBJ1-6; 8 nucleotides agree with TRBD1. V shed 5 bases and J 8 bases; nucleotides not matched to a gene: 8. From germline, CDR1 is SGHAT and CDR2 FQNNGV. The CDR3 has 15 amino acids. The CDR3 nucleotides read TGTGCCAGCAGCCTAAGGACAGGGATTTATTCACCCCTCCACTTT. The encoded protein is CASSLRTGIYSPLHF. The entire variable domain, with the rest obtained from reference TRBV11-2 and TRBJ1-6, is as follows: EAGVAQSPRYKIIEKRQSVAFWCNPISGHATLYWYQQILGQGPKLLIQFQNNGVVDDSQLPKDRFSAERLKGVDSTLKIQPAKLEDSAVYLCASSLRTGIYSPLHFGNGTRLTVT.

V gene TRBV5-5 combines with J gene TRBJ1-5; maybe TRBD1 (5 bases). The CDR3 is 13 amino acids. CDR1 and CDR2 (germline): SGHKS, YYEKEE (reference sequence). Trimming stripped 0 bases from V and 9 bases from J, with 10 bases between. The CDR3 sequence is CASSLEGLMPQHF. The CDR3 DNA sequence: TGTGCCAGCAGCTTGGAGGGGTTGATGCCCCAGCATTTT.

The chain employs TRBV5-1 and TRBJ2-2, with D possibly matching TRBD1 (6 bases). The V end was cut by 3 bases, the J end by 4 bases, with 13 bases between. The CDR3 has 15 amino acids. Germline-derived CDR1 and CDR2 are SGHRS and YFSETQ. The CDR3 region has the DNA TGCGCCAGCAGCTCCCTAACAGGGAGCACCGGGGAGCTGTTTTTT. Protein sequence: CASSSLTGSTGELFF.

This clonotype was seen a handful of times. The chain recombines TRBV10-3 with TRBJ2-7; TRBD1 might be the D (5 bases). The germline V gene has CDR1 ENHRY and CDR2 SYGVKD. This CDR3 contains 15 residues. Trimming stripped 10 bases from V and 5 bases from J, with 24 bases between. Here the CDR3 reads CATVGQGDKVDEQYF. In DNA, the CDR3 is TGTGCCACCGTGGGCCAGGGCGATAAGGTGGACGAGCAGTACTTC.

The J gene is TRBJ2-7, the V gene TRBV6-6, with 8 bases lining up with TRBD1. Trimming cost V 5 bases and J 1 base; bases outside gene matches: 10. The CDR3 contains 16 residues. Germline V gene sequence: CDR1 MNHNY, CDR2 SVGAGI (reference sequence). CDR3 coding DNA: TGTGCCAGCAGTCCACGGGACAGGCTTACATCCTACGAGCAGTACTTC. It codes for CASSPRDRLTSYEQYF.

This clonotype appeared a few times. The rearrangement joins TRBV11-2 to TRBJ2-5; D is tentatively TRBD1 or TRBD2 (7 bases each). Germline CDR1 is SGHAT and CDR2 is FQNNGV. CDR3 length: 15 residues. V was pared by 1 base and J by 3 bases, with 12 bases between. CDR3 sequence (DNA): TGTGCCAGCAGCTTAGCCGGGGGGACAGAAGAGACCCAGTACTTC. This codes for CASSLAGGTEETQYF.

The chain joins TRBV29-1 to TRBJ2-1; D gene uncertain. Germline V gene data show CDR1 as SQVTM and CDR2 as ANQGSEA. V lost 0 bases, J lost 11 bases, and 8 bases lay in between. CDR3 length: 11 residues. The CDR3 DNA follows: TGCAGCGTTGAAGACATTACTCAGCAGTTCTTC. Translating it yields CSVEDITQQFF.

This clonotype is a singleton in its sample. The chain uses TRBV25-1 and TRBJ2-1; 9 positions agree with TRBD1. This CDR3 comprises 16 residues. Germline lookup yields CDR1 MGHDK and CDR2 SYGVNS. The V gene end was trimmed by 6 bases and the J gene end by 7 bases; junction bases not matched to a gene: 13. This CDR3 reads CASSRMPGQGGNEQFF. The CDR3 DNA sequence: TGTGCCAGCAGCAGAATGCCGGGACAGGGCGGTAATGAGCAGTTCTTC.

The CDR3 loop reads CASSSPRGTVYEQYF. In DNA form, the CDR3 reads TGTGCCAGCAGCTCTCCGCGGGGGACTGTCTACGAGCAGTACTTC. The V call is TRBV7-9, the J call TRBJ2-7; TRBD2 matches at 7 bases. CDR1 and CDR2 (germline): SEHNR, FQNEAQ (reference sequence). The CDR3 sequence is 15 residues long. The ends lost 4 bases at V and 3 bases at J; junction bases unmatched: 9.

Remarks on this clonotype: This may be a read error: a much more frequent sequence differs by one nucleotide. The rearrangement joins TRBV12-3 or TRBV12-4 to TRBJ2-5; tentative D call: TRBD2 (5 bases). The CDR3 is 13 amino acids. The DNA of the CDR3 is TGTGCCAGCAGGTTGAGGGCCCAAGAGACCCAGAACTTC. Amino acid sequence: CASRLRAQETQNF.

This clonotype was picked up a small number of times. This may be a read error: a much more frequent sequence differs by one nucleotide. This chain uses TRBV7-9 with TRBJ1-5; D gene uncertain. Germline lookup yields CDR1 SEHNR and CDR2 FQNEAQ (reference sequence). V was trimmed by 0 bases and J by 5 bases, leaving 5 bases between them. The CDR3 extends over 13 amino acids. CDR3 sequence: CASSLASDQPQHF. CDR3 bases: TGTGCCAGCAGCTTAGCCAGCGATCAGCCCCAGCATTTT. Using reference TRBV7-9 and TRBJ1-5 for the parts outside the CDR3, the full variable domain is DTGVSQNPRHKITKRGQNVTFRCDPISEHNRLYWYRQTLGQGPEFLTYFQNEAQLEKSRLLSDRFSAERPKGSFSTLEIQRTEQGDSAMYLCASSLASDQPQHFGDGTRLSIL.